These 26 T cell receptor beta chains originate from one sample sequenced in a study of control samples from healthy donors and cancer patients. TCRdb's copy holds only in-frame clones and misses some; the assay was immunoSEQ multiplex PCR. The data hold approximately 170,000 clones, with 92% observed a single time. Input material: blood. The receptors were gathered from a woman younger than 45 in good health.

The chain joins TRBV28 to TRBJ2-1; D unclear. The V gene's germline CDR1 is MDHEN and CDR2 SYDVKM. The CDR3 totals 17 residues. Trimming shortened V by 8 bases and J by 0 bases, and 20 bases separated the two germline ends. The CDR3 region has the DNA TGTGCCAGCTCGGAAGTACGAGAGGTCTTCTCCTACAATGAGCAGTTCTTC. Its translation: CASSEVREVFSYNEQFF. The variable domain in full, with the rest retrieved from reference TRBV28 and TRBJ2-1, is DVKVTQSSRYLVKRTGEKVFLECVQDMDHENMFWYRQDPGLGLRLIYFSYDVKMKEKGDIPEGYSVSREKKERFSLILESASTNQTSMYLCASSEVREVFSYNEQFFGPGTRLTVL.

J is TRBJ1-3 and V is TRBV7-9; D not resolved. The V end was cut by 2 bases, the J end by 1 base, with 6 bases between. CDR3 length equals 14 residues. Germline V lookup: CDR1 SEHNR, CDR2 FQNEAQ (reference sequence). The CDR3 DNA follows: TGTGCCAGCAGCTTATTGATTTCTGGAAACACCATATATTTT. Its translation: CASSLLISGNTIYF.

The chain carries TRBV30 and TRBJ2-1; 8 nucleotides line up with TRBD1. This CDR3 has 11 residues. Germline CDR1 reads GTSNPN; CDR2 reads SVGIG (reference sequence). V was clipped by 3 bases and J by 13 bases; unmatched bases: 5. The CDR3 sequence: CAWSPQGAQFF. The CDR3 DNA reads TGTGCCTGGAGCCCTCAGGGGGCACAGTTCTTC. The variable domain in full, with the rest retrieved from reference TRBV30 and TRBJ2-1, is SQTIHQWPATLVQPVGSPLSLECTVEGTSNPNLYWYRQAAGRGLQLLFYSVGIGQISSEVPQNLSASRPQDRQFILSSKKLLLSDSGFYLCAWSPQGAQFFGPGTRLTVL.

The chain carries TRBV4-1 and TRBJ2-1, with TRBD2 matching 8 bases. Looked up from germline, CDR1 is MGHRA and CDR2 is YSYEKL. This CDR3 comprises 16 residues. V lost 0 bases to trimming and J lost 8 bases; unmatched junction nucleotides: 9. CDR3 protein: CASSQDGAGGGHEQFF. The CDR3 DNA reads as TGCGCCAGCAGCCAAGATGGGGCGGGAGGTGGCCATGAGCAGTTCTTC.

This clone has a single count. The chain uses TRBV27 and TRBJ1-5; 8 bases fit TRBD1. The CDR3 consists of 15 residues. CDR1 is MNHEY and CDR2 is SMNVEV in the germline V gene (reference sequence). With V trimmed by 0 bases and J by 7 bases, 5 bases remained unmatched. The CDR3 DNA reads as TGTGCCAGCAGTTTATCAAGACAGGGGTTGCAGCCCCAGCATTTT. Translated: CASSLSRQGLQPQHF.

The chain has TRBV19 and TRBJ1-3; D is ambiguous. There are 15 residues in the CDR3. CDR1 is LNHDA and CDR2 is SQIVND in the germline V gene (reference sequence). The V gene lost 6 bases and the J gene lost 2 bases, with 14 bases spanning the gap. Here the CDR3 reads CASSPIVGPGNTIYF. The CDR3 DNA sequence: TGTGCCAGTAGCCCCATCGTGGGTCCTGGAAACACCATATATTTT.

V usage is TRBV6-2 or TRBV6-3 and J usage is TRBJ1-6; 7 nucleotides line up with TRBD1. Germline values: CDR1 MNHEY, CDR2 SVGEGT. The V gene end was trimmed by 2 bases and the J gene end by 6 bases; junction bases not matched to a gene: 7. This CDR3 has 16 residues. CDR3 sequence reads: CASSYVQGVTNSPLHF. CDR3 sequence (DNA): TGTGCCAGCAGTTACGTCCAGGGGGTGACTAATTCACCCCTCCACTTT.

This rearrangement joins TRBV7-3 to TRBJ2-7; D may be TRBD1 or TRBD2 (5 bases each). Trimming pared 6 bases from V and 5 bases from J, leaving 17 bases between. There are 14 residues in the CDR3. The germline V gene encodes CDR1 SGHTA and CDR2 FQGTGA. CDR3 DNA: TGTGCCAGCAGGTCCGGGGCCTTGGCCCACGAGCAGTACTTC. Amino acid sequence: CASRSGALAHEQYF.

This rearrangement joins TRBV5-5 to TRBJ2-2; no definite D call. Germline V lookup: CDR1 SGHKS, CDR2 YYEKEE (reference sequence). V lost 1 base to trimming and J lost 3 bases, with 16 bases between them. The CDR3 is 17 amino acids. The CDR3 DNA follows: TGTGCCAGCAGCTTGTCCCCCAACCGTTACCACACCGGGGAGCTGTTTTTT. Translation gives CASSLSPNRYHTGELFF.

V gene TRBV24-1 combines with J gene TRBJ2-1; D is unresolved. CDR1 and CDR2 (germline): KGHDR, SFDVKD. The CDR3 is made up of 13 amino acids. Deletions cut 5 bases from V and 3 bases from J, with 7 bases between. CDR3 bases: TGTGCCACCAGTGGTAACGACTACAATGAGCAGTTCTTC. Translating gives CATSGNDYNEQFF.

The chain links TRBV28 to TRBJ2-7, with a weak D call TRBD2 (6 bases). Per germline, CDR1 MDHEN and CDR2 SYDVKM. CDR3 size: 12 residues. Trimming stripped 3 bases from V and 6 bases from J, with 9 bases between. In DNA, the CDR3 is TGTGCCAGCAGTTTCGGGACTTCCGAGCAGTACTTC. The encoded protein is CASSFGTSEQYF.

J is TRBJ1-5 and V is TRBV19; tentative D call: TRBD1 (5 bases). This CDR3 comprises 15 residues. The germline V and J ends were trimmed by 4 bases and 0 bases, with 10 bases remaining between them. The V gene's germline CDR1 is LNHDA and CDR2 SQIVND (reference sequence). The CDR3 coding sequence is TGTGCCAGTAGTACCGGGGGGGGTAGCAATCAGCCCCAGCATTTT. Translation: CASSTGGGSNQPQHF. Complete variable domain (other parts from reference TRBV19 and TRBJ1-5): DGGITQSPKYLFRKEGQNVTLSCEQNLNHDAMYWYRQDPGQGLRLIYYSQIVNDFQKGDIAEGYSVSREKKESFPLTVTSAQKNPTAFYLCASSTGGGSNQPQHFGDGTRLSIL.

This rearrangement joins TRBV15 to TRBJ2-2; the D gene could be TRBD1 or TRBD2 (6 bases each). Trimming removed 2 bases at V and 0 bases at J, with 10 bases between. The CDR3 loop spans 16 amino acids. In germline, CDR1 is LNHNV, CDR2 YYDKDF (reference sequence). CDR3 protein: CATSRRRGANTGELFF. The CDR3 DNA reads TGTGCCACCAGCAGACGGAGGGGGGCGAACACCGGGGAGCTGTTTTTT.

This clone occurred a few times. The CDR3 DNA is TGTGCCAGCAGCTCGGCGGGGAACCAGCCCCAGCATTTT. This gives the protein CASSSAGNQPQHF. V gene TRBV5-6 combines with J gene TRBJ1-5; D gene unclear. The CDR3 consists of 13 residues. V gave up 3 bases and J gave up 7 bases, with 11 bases separating them. Germline V CDR1 and CDR2: SGHDT, YYEEEE.

J is TRBJ1-1 and V is TRBV30; D call uncertain. Germline lookup yields CDR1 GTSNPN and CDR2 SVGIG (reference sequence). The CDR3 extends over 13 amino acids. V was trimmed by 4 bases and J by 4 bases, leaving 13 bases between them. The CDR3 sequence is CAWKNYRFTEAFF. The CDR3 region has the DNA TGTGCCTGGAAAAACTACAGATTCACTGAAGCTTTCTTT.

The J gene is TRBJ2-5, the V gene TRBV3-1 (or the pseudogene TRBV3-2); 14 nucleotides align to TRBD2. V shed 5 bases, J shed 2 bases, and the junction held 10 bases outside the gene matches. This CDR3 spans 18 amino acids. The germline V gene has CDR1 LGHDT and CDR2 YNNKEL (reference sequence). CDR3 sequence (DNA): TGTGCCAGCAGCTTACGGACTAGCGGGAGGTTTCGGCAAGAGACCCAGTACTTC. It encodes CASSLRTSGRFRQETQYF.

The rearrangement links TRBV27 to TRBJ2-1; D call uncertain. Looked up from germline, CDR1 is MNHEY and CDR2 is SMNVEV (reference sequence). The CDR3 length is 15 residues. V was clipped by 1 base and J by 2 bases, with 9 bases between them. The CDR3 loop is CASSLLPLAYNEQFF. CDR3 coding DNA: TGTGCCAGCAGTTTATTACCCCTCGCCTACAATGAGCAGTTCTTC.

The chain recombines TRBV28 with TRBJ2-3; TRBD2 matches 8 bases. Trimming removed 4 bases from V and 2 bases from J; junction bases left unmatched: 5. The germline CDR1 and CDR2 sequences are MDHEN and SYDVKM. This CDR3 region has 15 residues. The CDR3 DNA reads as TGTGCCAGCAGTTCCCCAGCGGGAGCCACAGATACGCAGTATTTT. Translated: CASSSPAGATDTQYF.

This chain connects TRBV10-1 to TRBJ2-1; D not resolved. Between the trimmed V and J ends, which lost 9 bases and 1 base, there was a span of 16 bases. Germline lookup yields CDR1 WNHNN and CDR2 SYGVQD (reference sequence). This CDR3 has 15 residues. The CDR3 protein is CASSAGAVSYNEQFF. In DNA, the CDR3 is TGCGCCAGTTCTGCCGGCGCAGTATCCTACAATGAGCAGTTCTTC.

As to this clone: The same CDR3 arises from other DNA sequences in this sample as well. The CDR3: CASSLGRDTQYF. CDR3 nucleotides: TGTGCCAGCAGTTTGGGTAGAGATACGCAGTATTTT. The J gene is TRBJ2-3, the V gene TRBV27; D remains unclear. The CDR3 sequence is 12 residues long. Trimming stripped 3 bases from V and 5 bases from J, with 6 bases between. Germline V gives CDR1 MNHEY, CDR2 SMNVEV (reference sequence).

The chain uses TRBV10-3 and TRBJ2-1; D is unresolved. The V gene lost 3 bases and the J gene lost 0 bases, with 6 bases spanning the gap. The germline CDR1 and CDR2 sequences are ENHRY and SYGVKD. The CDR3 is 14 amino acids. The CDR3 protein is CAISELSSYNEQFF. As DNA, the CDR3 is TGTGCCATCAGTGAACTGAGCTCCTACAATGAGCAGTTCTTC.

V gene TRBV4-2 combines with J gene TRBJ2-7; D is tentatively TRBD1 or TRBD2 (6 bases each). This CDR3 is built from 12 residues. The V gene lost 5 bases and the J gene lost 6 bases, with 11 bases spanning the gap. Per germline, CDR1 LGHNA and CDR2 YNFKEQ. CDR3: CASSEGGSEQYF. The DNA for the CDR3 is TGTGCCAGCAGCGAAGGGGGGAGCGAGCAGTACTTC.

This chain joins TRBV19 and TRBJ2-1; D is unclear. The CDR3 is 12 amino acids. V was pared by 3 bases and J by 5 bases, with 5 bases between. In germline, CDR1 is LNHDA, CDR2 SQIVND (reference sequence). The CDR3 bases are TGTGCCAGTAGTATTCGGGACAATGAGCAGTTCTTC. Translation gives CASSIRDNEQFF.

The rearrangement joins TRBV6-5 to TRBJ2-1; 14 positions match TRBD2. Germline V lookup: CDR1 MNHEY, CDR2 SVGAGI. V lost 7 bases, J lost 9 bases, and 8 bases stayed unmatched. This CDR3 comprises 15 residues. CDR3 sequence reads: CASNSGTSGRFEQFF. CDR3 DNA: TGTGCCAGCAACTCCGGGACTAGCGGGAGATTTGAGCAGTTCTTC.

This chain joins TRBV18 and TRBJ2-3; no clear D. The CDR3 runs to 15 residues. The V and J ends lost 1 base and 2 bases respectively, with 10 bases between them. Looked up from germline, CDR1 is KGHSH and CDR2 is LQKENI. The CDR3 DNA reads as TGTGCCAGCTCACCACAGGGATCCCCCACAGATACGCAGTATTTT. Translating it yields CASSPQGSPTDTQYF.

This clone is a singleton in its sample. The CDR3 DNA reads TGTGCCAGCAGTGAAGGTCAGCCCCAGCATTTT. It translates to CASSEGQPQHF. The chain combines TRBV6-1 with TRBJ1-5; no definite D call. Trimming removed 1 base at V and 6 bases at J, with 1 base between. CDR3 length equals 11 residues. Germline V gene data show CDR1 as MNHNS and CDR2 as SASEGT.